What follows are 2 T cell receptor beta chains derived from one specimen sequenced in a study of T cells expressing NK-cell markers. TCRdb re-called the 5' RACE reads and catalogs CDR3 proteins one per entry, DNA excluded. The sample has roughly 450,000 distinct CDR3 sequences. The sequenced sample consisted of blood T cells: a sorted CD56 or NKG2C T cell subset, CD4+ or CD8+ T cells, or bulk PBMC T cells (not recorded which). The source of these receptors is a woman between 45 and 60 years old in good health.

The CDR3 loop reads CASRPRDRGTGELFF. The V and J genes are TRBV6-5 and TRBJ2-2; TCRdb picks TRBD1, but there is no DNA to check that call. The V gene's germline CDR1 is MNHEY and CDR2 SVGAGI. This CDR3 is built from 15 residues.

The chain carries TRBV5-5 and TRBJ2-5; TCRdb's D call, TRBD2, is unchecked because there is no DNA. The CDR3 is made up of 15 amino acids. In germline, CDR1 is SGHKS, CDR2 YYEKEE (reference sequence). This CDR3 reads CASSPWTSGSETQYF.